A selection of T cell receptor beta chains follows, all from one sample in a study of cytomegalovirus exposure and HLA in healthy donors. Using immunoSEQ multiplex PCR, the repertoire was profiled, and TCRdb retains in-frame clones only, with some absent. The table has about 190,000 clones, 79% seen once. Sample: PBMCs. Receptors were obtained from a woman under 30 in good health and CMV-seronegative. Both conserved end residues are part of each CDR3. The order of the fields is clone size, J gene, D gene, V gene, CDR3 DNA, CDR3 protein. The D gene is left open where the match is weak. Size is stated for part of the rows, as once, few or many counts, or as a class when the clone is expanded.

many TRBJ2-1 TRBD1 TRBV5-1 TGCGCCAGCAGCTTAAGACAGGGATCGAGGGACAATGAGCAGTTCTTC CASSLRQGSRDNEQFF
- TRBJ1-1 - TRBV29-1 TGCAGCGTGGAGGGCAGCTGGGGCACTGAAGCTTTCTTT CSVEGSWGTEAFF
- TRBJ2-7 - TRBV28 TGTGCCAGCAGTTTGCCGGTGGGGGCAGGGATCTACGAGCAGTACTTC CASSLPVGAGIYEQYF
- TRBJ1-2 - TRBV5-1 TGCGCCAGCAGCTTGGAGGGGTATGGCTACACCTTC CASSLEGYGYTF
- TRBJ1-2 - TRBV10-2 TGCGCCAGCAGTGAGTCGACAAACTATGGCTACACCTTC CASSESTNYGYTF
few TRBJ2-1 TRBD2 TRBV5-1 TGCGCCAGCAGCTTGGAGGCGGGAGAGCACAATGAGCAGTTCTTC CASSLEAGEHNEQFF
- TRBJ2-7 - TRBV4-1 TGCGCCAGCAGCCAAGAGCAGCGCCCGAGCTCCTACGAGCAGTACTTC CASSQEQRPSSYEQYF
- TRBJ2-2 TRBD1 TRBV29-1 TGCAGCGTTGCTAGACAGGGGAGCACCGGGGAGCTGTTTTTT CSVARQGSTGELFF
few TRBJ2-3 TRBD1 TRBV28 TGTGCCAGCAGTCCGGACAGGGGGGGCACAGATACGCAGTATTTT CASSPDRGGTDTQYF
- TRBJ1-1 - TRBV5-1 TGCGCCAGCAGCATCAGGGAAGGCACTGAAGCTTTCTTT CASSIREGTEAFF
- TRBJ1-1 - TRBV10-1 TGCGCCAGCAGTGAGAGGCGGCTGAACACTGAAGCTTTCTTT CASSERRLNTEAFF
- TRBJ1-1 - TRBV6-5 TGTGCCAGCCACCGGTCTGAAGCTTTCTTT CASHRSEAFF
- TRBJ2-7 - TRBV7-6 TGTGCCAGCAGCTTAGGTAACGCAGGGGTGAGGAACGAGCAGTACTTC CASSLGNAGVRNEQYF
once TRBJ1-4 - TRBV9 TGTGCCAGCAGCGTAGCCGGTGGTGAAAAACTGTTTTTT CASSVAGGEKLFF
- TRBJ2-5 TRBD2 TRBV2 TGTGCCAGCAGCGCCTTCGGGGGGCAAGAGACCCAGTACTTC CASSAFGGQETQYF
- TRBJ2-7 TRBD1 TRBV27 TGTGCCAGCAGTAATGCCGGGACAGGGAGGGACGAGCAGTACTTC CASSNAGTGRDEQYF
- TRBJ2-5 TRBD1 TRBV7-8 TGTGCCAGCAGCTTACACTTCGGACAGGGGCAAGAGACCCAGTACTTC CASSLHFGQGQETQYF
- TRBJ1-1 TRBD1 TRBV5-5 TGTGCCAGCAGCGCCGGACAGGGGGCCTTTGACACTGAAGCTTTCTTT CASSAGQGAFDTEAFF
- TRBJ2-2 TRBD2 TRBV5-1 TGCGCCAGCAGCTTGGCCCCGGGACTAGCGGGTCGGGCCGGGGAGCTGTTTTTT CASSLAPGLAGRAGELFF
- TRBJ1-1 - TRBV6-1 TGTGCCAGCAGTGGGGGCTGGGGGGGGAAAGGTGAAGCTTTCTTT CASSGGWGGKGEAFF
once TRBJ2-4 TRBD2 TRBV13 TGTGCCAGCAGCTTAGGCCATGGCGGGAACGGGGGGGCCAAAAACATTCAGTACTTC CASSLGHGGNGGAKNIQYF
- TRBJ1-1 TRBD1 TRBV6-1 TGTGCCAGCAGTGATACACAGGGGATAGGGACTGAAGCTTTCTTT CASSDTQGIGTEAFF
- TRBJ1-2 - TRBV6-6 TGTGCCAGCAGTTACGGAGGGGAATACTATGGCTACACCTTC CASSYGGEYYGYTF
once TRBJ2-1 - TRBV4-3 TGCGCCAGCAGCCAAGTAGCCCCTAGCTCCTACAATGAGCAGTTCTTC CASSQVAPSSYNEQFF
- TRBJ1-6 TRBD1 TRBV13 TGTGCCAGCAGCTCCACAGGGGCTGGTTCACCCCTCCACTTT CASSSTGAGSPLHF
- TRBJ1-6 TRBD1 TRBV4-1 TGCGCCAGCAGCCGTGGAGTACAGGGGGCATCCTATAATTCACCCCTCCACTTT CASSRGVQGASYNSPLHF
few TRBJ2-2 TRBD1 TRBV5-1 TGCGCCAGCAGCTCGGGACAGGGGGCCACCGGGGAGCTGTTTTTT CASSSGQGATGELFF
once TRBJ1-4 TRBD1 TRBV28 TGTGCCAGCAGTTCCTGGACAGGGATGAATGAAAAACTGTTTTTT CASSSWTGMNEKLFF
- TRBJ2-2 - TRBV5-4 TGTGCCAGCAGCTTGGCGGGCGGGGAGCTGTTTTTT CASSLAGGELFF
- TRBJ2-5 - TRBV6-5 TGTGCCAGCAGTTTTGGCCAACAAGAGACCCAGTACTTC CASSFGQQETQYF
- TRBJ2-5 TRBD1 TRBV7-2 TGTGCCAGCAGCAGATCGGACAGGGTTCAAGAGACCCAGTACTTC CASSRSDRVQETQYF
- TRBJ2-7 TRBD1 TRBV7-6 TGTGCCAGCAGCTCTGGACAGGGATCCTACGAGCAGTACTTC CASSSGQGSYEQYF
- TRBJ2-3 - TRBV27 TGTGCCAGCACCCCACTAGCCCATGGAGATACGCAGTATTTT CASTPLAHGDTQYF
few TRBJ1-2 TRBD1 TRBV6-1 TGTGCCAGCAGTGAAAGGACAGGGGGCCTCTATGGCTACACCTTC CASSERTGGLYGYTF
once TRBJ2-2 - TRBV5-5 TGTGCCACCGCCCTAGGAGTGATAACCGGGGAGCTGTTTTTT CATALGVITGELFF
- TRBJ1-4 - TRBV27 TGTGCCAGCAGTGCCCGGACAGATGAAAAACTGTTTTTT CASSARTDEKLFF
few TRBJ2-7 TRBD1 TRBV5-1 TGCGCCAGCAGCTTGGAATCCGTTAGGGGGCACGACGAGCAGTACTTC CASSLESVRGHDEQYF
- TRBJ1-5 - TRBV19 TGTGCCAGTACAATCCGGGGGGTAGGCAATCAGCCCCAGCATTTT CASTIRGVGNQPQHF
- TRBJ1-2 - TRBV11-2 TGTGCCAGCAGCTTAGTCGGCGACAGGCTAACCTTC CASSLVGDRLTF
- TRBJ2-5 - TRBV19 TGTGCCAGTAGTATTAGGCAGGGATACGAGACCCAGTACTTC CASSIRQGYETQYF
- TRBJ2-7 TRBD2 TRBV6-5 TGTGCCAGCAGTCAGACTAGCGGATCCTACGAGCAGTACTTC CASSQTSGSYEQYF
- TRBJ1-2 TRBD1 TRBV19 TGTGCCAGTAGTAGGGGACAGGGGTTTTTGGATGGCTACACCTTC CASSRGQGFLDGYTF